The 13 T cell receptor beta chains below come from one sample, sequenced in a study of T cells in Graves' hyperthyroidism and ophthalmopathy. TCR beta CDR3 regions were amplified from RNA. HTBI primers were employed in a first-round RT-PCR of the TCR CDR3. TCRdb re-called the multiplex PCR reads through MiXCR, storing one row per CDR3 protein. The sample lists fewer than 650,000 distinct CDR3 sequences; 46% were seen once. Sequenced sample: peripheral blood or thyroid tissue (not recorded which). The receptor source for this set is an adult woman with Graves' disease, either hyperthyroidism or ophthalmopathy (not recorded which).

This clonotype was seen at least ten times. The rearrangement links TRBV19 to TRBJ2-7, with TRBD2 identical over 10 bases. CDR1 and CDR2 from the germline V gene are LNHDA and SQIVND (reference sequence). CDR3 size: 17 residues. The V and J ends lost 11 bases and 9 bases, in that order; junction bases with no gene match: 25. This CDR3 reads CARSFALAGLYIWWQYF. The CDR3 region has the DNA TGTGCCCGATCGTTTGCACTAGCGGGATTATATATTTGGTGGCAGTACTTC.

This clonotype was counted between two and nine times. This rearrangement joins TRBV9 to TRBJ1-1; 7 bases fit TRBD1. Trimming cost V 0 bases and J 7 bases; bases outside gene matches: 6. Germline V gene sequence: CDR1 SGDLS, CDR2 YYNGEE. This CDR3 has 14 amino acids. CDR3 DNA: TGTGCCAGCAGCGTAGATGGCGCAGGGGGTGAAGCTTTCTTT. Translating it yields CASSVDGAGGEAFF. Variable domain in full (rest from reference TRBV9 and TRBJ1-1): DSGVTQTPKHLITATGQRVTLRCSPRSGDLSVYWYQQSLDQGLQFLIQYYNGEERAKGNILERFSAQQFPDLHSELNLSSLELGDSALYFCASSVDGAGGEAFFGQGTRLTVV.

This clonotype was seen a few times. CDR3 sequence reads: CASSREKLFF. CDR3 nucleotide sequence: TGTGCCAGCAGCCGGGAAAAACTGTTTTTT. The rearrangement joins TRBV28 to TRBJ1-4; the D is unclear. Germline CDR1 and CDR2: MDHEN and SYDVKM. CDR3 length: 10 amino acids. V lost 6 bases, J lost 8 bases, and 4 bases lay in between.

At least ten counts were recorded for this clonotype. The chain employs TRBV20-1 and TRBJ1-5; D is unclear. Germline V gene data show CDR1 as DFQATT and CDR2 as SNEGSKA (reference sequence). The length of the CDR3 is 12 residues. Deletions cut 2 bases from V and 5 bases from J, with 7 bases between. CDR3 in amino acids: CSARLHYQPQHF. CDR3 DNA sequence: TGCAGTGCTAGACTCCACTATCAGCCCCAGCATTTT.

The rearrangement links TRBV7-2 to TRBJ2-7; 8 bases are shared with TRBD2. V was pared by 5 bases and J by 3 bases, with 12 bases of the junction left unmatched. Germline CDR1 and CDR2: SGHTA and FQGNSA. CDR3 length: 16 amino acids. DNA of the CDR3: TGTGCCAGCAGCGAATCGACGGGACTAGTCGTCTACGAGCAGTACTTC. Translation: CASSESTGLVVYEQYF.

There are many counts of this clonotype. The chain couples TRBV7-6 to TRBJ2-5, with D maybe TRBD2 (6 bases). The germline gives CDR1 SGHVS, CDR2 FNYEAQ. Trimming stripped 5 bases from V and 3 bases from J, with 28 bases between. The CDR3 length is 19 residues. CDR3 coding DNA: TGTGCCAGCAGCCCGAACCCGCGCCAATCACTAGCTGGTGAAGAGACCCAGTACTTC. Amino acid sequence: CASSPNPRQSLAGEETQYF.

The chain uses TRBV20-1 and TRBJ2-5; tentative D call: TRBD2 (5 bases). The CDR3 has 16 residues. The V and J ends lost 3 bases and 5 bases respectively, with 22 bases between them. The germline V gene encodes CDR1 DFQATT and CDR2 SNEGSKA (reference sequence). CDR3 DNA sequence: TGCAGTGCTAGTTTAGGAGGCAGCACCTCCGGGGAGACCCAGTACTTC. Its translation: CSASLGGSTSGETQYF.

The chain joins TRBV19 to TRBJ2-7, with unresolved D. V shed 4 bases and J shed 3 bases, with 10 bases lying between them. The CDR3 is 13 amino acids. CDR1 and CDR2 from the germline V gene are LNHDA and SQIVND (reference sequence). The CDR3 region is CASSTGPYYEQYF. Written as DNA, the CDR3 is TGTGCCAGTAGTACTGGGCCCTACTACGAGCAGTACTTC.

The rearrangement links TRBV9 to TRBJ2-7; possible D gene TRBD2, 5 bases. The V end lost 4 bases, the J end lost 6 bases, and 17 bases lay between the germline ends. Germline V gene lookup returns CDR1 SGDLS and CDR2 YYNGEE. This CDR3 has 14 amino acids. The CDR3 coding sequence is TGTGCCAGCAGCCCTAGTCGGGGAATCGGCGAGCAGTACTTC. As protein: CASSPSRGIGEQYF.

The chain uses TRBV5-4 and TRBJ2-5; 9 bases agree with TRBD2. J was trimmed by 2 bases and V by 2 bases; bases with no gene match: 7. Germline loops: CDR1 SGHNT, CDR2 YYREEE (reference sequence). The CDR3 extends over 16 amino acids. The CDR3: CASSFLAGMGQETQYF. The CDR3 DNA reads TGTGCCAGCAGCTTCCTAGCGGGAATGGGGCAAGAGACCCAGTACTTC.

The V and J genes are TRBV7-9 and TRBJ2-3, with a possible D match to TRBD2 (6 bases). V was cut by 4 bases and J by 5 bases, with 13 bases left in between. The CDR3 has 14 amino acids. In germline, CDR1 is SEHNR, CDR2 FQNEAQ (reference sequence). As DNA, the CDR3 is TGTGCCAGCAGCTACGGGACTTCCGAAGATACGCAGTATTTT. Amino acid sequence: CASSYGTSEDTQYF. The variable domain in full, with the rest retrieved from reference TRBV7-9 and TRBJ2-3, is DTGVSQNPRHKITKRGQNVTFRCDPISEHNRLYWYRQTLGQGPEFLTYFQNEAQLEKSRLLSDRFSAERPKGSFSTLEIQRTEQGDSAMYLCASSYGTSEDTQYFGPGTRLTVL.

V usage is TRBV29-1 and J usage is TRBJ1-1; perhaps TRBD1 as D (6 bases). Germline CDR1 and CDR2: SQVTM and ANQGSEA. V was shortened by 5 bases and J by 7 bases, with 11 bases between the two germline ends. This CDR3 is 11 amino acids long. CDR3 sequence: CSVWSRGEAFF. The CDR3 DNA follows: TGCAGCGTTTGGAGCAGGGGTGAAGCTTTCTTT.

As DNA, the CDR3 is TGTGCCAGCAGCATCGGGACAGGGGGGCGAGGGGCCAACGTCCTGACTTTC. It yields the protein CASSIGTGGRGANVLTF. V and J are TRBV7-9 and TRBJ2-6; 11 nucleotides align to TRBD1. Germline lookup yields CDR1 SEHNR and CDR2 FQNEAQ (reference sequence). This CDR3 has 17 amino acids. The trim removed 5 bases at V and 4 bases at J, leaving 7 bases unmatched.